Below, 23 T cell receptor beta chains from the same sample are listed, as sequenced in a study of cytomegalovirus exposure and HLA in healthy donors. This PCR relied on a set of 60 Vbeta primers and 13 Jbeta primers. The repertoire was sequenced with immunoSEQ multiplex PCR; TCRdb's copy has only in-frame clones and lacks some. This sample has 99,000 or so clones; roughly three quarters occur once, and the top ten carry about 3.1%. Sequenced sample: PBMCs. Receptors originate from a male donor in good health and CMV-seropositive.

The gene calls are TRBV18 and TRBJ2-5; D is undetermined. V was cut by 6 bases and J by 2 bases, with 10 bases left in between. The CDR3 runs 13 residues. Germline V gives CDR1 KGHSH, CDR2 LQKENI. Written as DNA, the CDR3 is TGTGCCAGCTCTGAGGCTATTCAAGAGACCCAGTACTTC. This codes for CASSEAIQETQYF. The complete variable domain, with remaining parts taken from reference TRBV18 and TRBJ2-5, reads NAGVMQNPRHLVRRRGQEARLRCSPMKGHSHVYWYRQLPEEGLKFMVYLQKENIIDESGMPKERFSAEFPKEGPSILRIQQVVRGDSAAYFCASSEAIQETQYFGPGTRLLVL.

This clone was detected only a few times. The chain carries TRBV30 and TRBJ2-3, with D perhaps given as TRBD1 or TRBD2 (6 bases each). The germline gives CDR1 GTSNPN, CDR2 SVGIG (reference sequence). The CDR3 has 14 residues. Deletions cut 7 bases from V and 0 bases from J, with 14 bases between. The CDR3 DNA sequence: TGTGCCTCGAGGGGGGCCCCTAGCACAGATACGCAGTATTTT. Translation gives CASRGAPSTDTQYF.

This clone was recorded once. This chain connects TRBV7-9 to TRBJ1-1, with D unclear. Trimming took off 7 bases at V and 7 bases at J, with 10 bases between the two ends. This CDR3 is 11 amino acids long. Germline CDR1 SEHNR, CDR2 FQNEAQ (reference sequence). The CDR3 DNA reads as TGTGCCAGCACTCTATATAGTGAAGCTTTCTTT. This gives the protein CASTLYSEAFF.

V gene TRBV7-9 combines with J gene TRBJ2-7, with a weak D call TRBD2 (5 bases). CDR3 size: 15 residues. The V and J ends lost 1 base and 0 bases respectively, with 10 bases between them. Germline V gene sequence: CDR1 SEHNR, CDR2 FQNEAQ (reference sequence). The CDR3 here is CASSLEAGGSYEQYF. In DNA, the CDR3 is TGTGCCAGCAGCTTAGAGGCGGGCGGCTCCTACGAGCAGTACTTC.

This chain connects TRBV7-2 to TRBJ1-5; TRBD1 is a possible D gene (5 bases). V lost 8 bases and J 4 bases, leaving 15 bases between the germline ends. Germline CDR1 SGHTA, CDR2 FQGNSA. This CDR3 has 14 residues. The CDR3 sequence is CASSSSGANQPQHF. CDR3 nucleotide sequence: TGTGCCAGCTCTAGTAGCGGGGCTAATCAGCCCCAGCATTTT.

The V gene is TRBV4-1, the J gene TRBJ2-3; TRBD2 agrees at 13 bases. This CDR3 contains 20 residues. The germline CDR1 and CDR2 sequences are MGHRA and YSYEKL. V dropped 0 bases and J dropped 2; count of bases not matched to a gene: 11. CDR3 nucleotides: TGCGCCAGCAGCCAAGATCTGACTAGCGGGGGGCACAAAAACACAGATACGCAGTATTTT. Protein product: CASSQDLTSGGHKNTDTQYF.

J is TRBJ1-5 and V is TRBV9, with TRBD1 as a possible D gene (6 bases). The CDR3 extends over 13 amino acids. V lost 3 bases to trimming and J lost 7 bases, with 11 bases between them. In germline, CDR1 is SGDLS, CDR2 YYNGEE. The DNA for the CDR3 is TGTGCCAGCAGCGGATCAGGGGAACAGCCCCAGCATTTT. Translating it yields CASSGSGEQPQHF.

This CDR3 reads CASSRSRQPQHF. In DNA, the CDR3 is TGTGCCAGTAGTCGCTCGAGGCAGCCCCAGCATTTT. The rearrangement joins TRBV19 to TRBJ1-5; no clear D gene. Trimming stripped 5 bases from V and 7 bases from J, with 9 bases between. Germline loops: CDR1 LNHDA, CDR2 SQIVND (reference sequence). The CDR3 extends over 12 amino acids.

This rearrangement joins TRBV2 to TRBJ1-2, with D maybe TRBD1 (6 bases). With 8 bases removed from V and 8 bases from J, the gap between germline ends came to 18 bases. Germline-derived CDR1 and CDR2 are SNHLY and FYNNEI. The CDR3 extends over 13 amino acids. The CDR3 loop is CASGRQDTLGYTF. DNA for the CDR3: TGTGCCAGCGGGCGACAGGACACTCTCGGCTACACCTTC.

This rearrangement joins TRBV25-1 to TRBJ1-1; 10 bases line up with TRBD1. The length of the CDR3 is 15 residues. The germline V gene has CDR1 MGHDK and CDR2 SYGVNS. Trimming removed 1 base from V and 2 bases from J; junction bases left unmatched: 1. The CDR3 spells CASSELTGGNTEAFF. CDR3 coding DNA: TGTGCCAGCAGTGAATTGACAGGGGGCAACACTGAAGCTTTCTTT.

The J gene is TRBJ1-1, the V gene TRBV7-9, with D tentatively TRBD1 (5 bases). From germline, CDR1 is SEHNR and CDR2 FQNEAQ (reference sequence). The CDR3 spans 15 residues. The V gene lost 0 bases and the J gene lost 1 base, with 9 bases spanning the gap. In DNA, the CDR3 is TGTGCCAGCAGCTTAGCTATCGGGGGGAACACTGAAGCTTTCTTT. This gives the protein CASSLAIGGNTEAFF.

This clone has just one count. The chain couples TRBV15 to TRBJ2-2; the D is unclear. The germline V and J ends were trimmed by 3 bases and 0 bases, with 11 bases remaining between them. CDR3 length equals 16 residues. The germline gives CDR1 LNHNV, CDR2 YYDKDF (reference sequence). The CDR3 spells CATSRARLTNTGELFF. CDR3 sequence (DNA): TGTGCCACCAGCAGGGCCAGGCTAACGAACACCGGGGAGCTGTTTTTT.

For the CDR3, the DNA is TGTGCCAGCAGTGACAGGGACAGGGAGACTGAAGCTTTCTTT. It translates to CASSDRDRETEAFF. This chain uses TRBV6-4 with TRBJ1-1; 9 positions agree with TRBD1. This CDR3 has 14 residues. CDR1 MRHNA and CDR2 SNTAGT come from the germline V gene. Unmatched junction bases numbered 3, after V lost 2 bases and J lost 5 bases.

The CDR3, as DNA: TGTGCCAGCGCCCGGGAGGAAAATCAGCCCCAGCATTTT. Translated, it gives CASAREENQPQHF. The J gene is TRBJ1-5, the V gene TRBV6-4, with D hard to call. V was clipped by 8 bases and J by 4 bases, with 12 bases between them. The germline gives CDR1 MRHNA, CDR2 SNTAGT. The CDR3 is 13 residues long.

This clone appeared once. V is TRBV15 and J is TRBJ2-3, with 7 bases fitting TRBD1. V shed 1 base and J 3 bases; nucleotides not matched to a gene: 7. CDR3 length: 16 amino acids. Per the germline V gene, CDR1 is LNHNV and CDR2 is YYDKDF (reference sequence). The CDR3: CATSRGRGTETDTQYF. CDR3 coding DNA: TGTGCCACCAGCAGAGGCCGAGGGACAGAGACAGATACGCAGTATTTT.

The chain is built from TRBV4-3 and TRBJ1-1, with D perhaps matching TRBD1 (5 bases). The germline V gene encodes CDR1 LGHNA and CDR2 YSLEER. The CDR3 runs to 15 residues. Between the trimmed V and J ends, which lost 0 bases and 1 base, there was a span of 9 bases. In DNA, the CDR3 is TGCGCCAGCAGCCAAGAAGCGACAGCGAACACTGAAGCTTTCTTT. Protein: CASSQEATANTEAFF.

The chain has TRBV27 and TRBJ1-5, with TRBD1 matching 12 bases. The V gene's germline CDR1 is MNHEY and CDR2 SMNVEV (reference sequence). Unmatched junction bases numbered 8, after V lost 5 bases and J lost 6 bases. CDR3 size: 16 residues. CDR3 in DNA: TGTGCCAGCAGTCCACAGGGACAGGGGGCGACTCAGCCCCAGCATTTT. Amino acids: CASSPQGQGATQPQHF.

The chain couples TRBV2 to TRBJ1-6, with D tentatively TRBD1 (5 bases). Germline V lookup: CDR1 SNHLY, CDR2 FYNNEI. CDR3 length: 15 amino acids. V was trimmed by 8 bases and J by 10 bases, leaving 21 bases between them. The CDR3 coding sequence is TGTGCCAGCTCGCGACCGGGCAGGGTTTACTCACCCCTCCACTTT. This encodes CASSRPGRVYSPLHF.

CDR3 sequence: CASSATGTAINEQFF. The CDR3 DNA sequence: TGTGCCAGCAGCGCGACCGGGACAGCGATTAATGAGCAGTTCTTC. This chain joins TRBV9 and TRBJ2-1, with 7 positions matching TRBD1. Looked up from germline, CDR1 is SGDLS and CDR2 is YYNGEE. After removal of 3 bases from V and 7 bases from J, the junction contained 10 bases not matched to a gene. The CDR3 covers 15 residues.

The V gene is TRBV19, the J gene TRBJ2-7; D may be TRBD2 (6 bases). This CDR3 is 14 amino acids long. V lost 1 base, J lost 0 bases, and 7 bases lay in between. Germline values: CDR1 LNHDA, CDR2 SQIVND (reference sequence). The DNA for the CDR3 is TGTGCCAGTAGTATAGTGGAGGGCTCCTACGAGCAGTACTTC. Translating it yields CASSIVEGSYEQYF.

The chain combines TRBV7-2 with TRBJ2-1, with 7 bases lining up with TRBD1. V was pared by 6 bases and J by 0 bases, with 5 bases of the junction left unmatched. Looked up from germline, CDR1 is SGHTA and CDR2 is FQGNSA. The CDR3 loop spans 15 amino acids. The CDR3 loop reads CASRSGQSSYNEQFF. Written as DNA, the CDR3 is TGTGCCAGCAGATCGGGACAGAGCTCCTACAATGAGCAGTTCTTC.

This chain uses TRBV5-1 with TRBJ2-1; 7 bases map to TRBD1. Trimming at V came to 2 bases and at J to 2 bases, leaving 4 bases not matched to a gene. CDR3 length: 15 amino acids. Germline V gene sequence: CDR1 SGHRS, CDR2 YFSETQ. The CDR3 spells CASSLYRGPYNEQFF. CDR3 nucleotide sequence: TGCGCCAGCAGCTTATACAGGGGTCCCTACAATGAGCAGTTCTTC.

The chain joins TRBV27 to TRBJ1-2; 8 bases fit TRBD1. The CDR3 extends over 17 amino acids. The V and J ends lost 2 bases and 2 bases, in that order; junction bases with no gene match: 10. Per germline, CDR1 MNHEY and CDR2 SMNVEV (reference sequence). Here the CDR3 DNA reads TGTGCCAGCAGTTTAAACGGTCAGGGGGCCGTCAACTATGGCTACACCTTC. This encodes CASSLNGQGAVNYGYTF.